A single sample gave rise to the 22 T cell receptor beta chains below, sequenced in a study of blood T cell repertoires in COVID-19. Clones were read by immunoSEQ multiplex PCR, and TCRdb kept only the in-frame ones, dropping some. This repertoire shows 200,000 to 250,000 clones, 88% found once; its top ten account for 1.5%. The specimen sequenced was peripheral blood. The receptor set was obtained from a man in his late teens or twenties with active or convalescent COVID-19.

This clone was seen a single time. The genes are TRBV7-3 and TRBJ2-2; possible D gene TRBD1, 6 bases. Trimming pared 3 bases from V and 1 base from J, leaving 9 bases between. Germline loops: CDR1 SGHTA, CDR2 FQGTGA. CDR3 length: 15 amino acids. The CDR3 loop is CASSLKQGNTGELFF. In DNA, the CDR3 is TGTGCCAGCAGCTTGAAACAGGGGAACACCGGGGAGCTGTTTTTT.

Here the CDR3 DNA reads TGTGCCAGCACCCCCACTCCCAATCAGCCCCAGCATTTT. Amino acid sequence: CASTPTPNQPQHF. The chain recombines TRBV27 with TRBJ1-5; D uncertain. Germline V gene data show CDR1 as MNHEY and CDR2 as SMNVEV (reference sequence). V was cut by 7 bases and J by 3 bases, with 10 bases left in between. CDR3 size: 13 residues.

V and J are TRBV5-4 and TRBJ1-4, with 7 bases fitting TRBD1. Per the germline V gene, CDR1 is SGHNT and CDR2 is YYREEE (reference sequence). This CDR3 has 14 residues. V shed 1 base and J 6 bases; nucleotides not matched to a gene: 3. The CDR3 reads CASSLTGTDEKLFF. In DNA form, the CDR3 reads TGTGCCAGCAGCTTGACCGGGACAGATGAAAAACTGTTTTTT.

The chain employs TRBV30 and TRBJ1-5; weak D call: TRBD1 (6 bases). Per germline, CDR1 GTSNPN and CDR2 SVGIG (reference sequence). CDR3 length: 12 amino acids. Trimming removed 1 base at V and 5 bases at J, with 6 bases between. CDR3 DNA sequence: TGTGCCTGGAGTGCAGGGGATCAGCCCCAGCATTTT. Translation gives CAWSAGDQPQHF.

The table lists this clone with a count of one. This chain uses TRBV21-1 with TRBJ1-2; TRBD1 is the table's D call and was not checked against the DNA. TRBV21-1 is a known pseudogene. CDR3 length: 17 amino acids. CDR3 protein: CASSKAHGDRFVYGYTF. CDR3 nucleotides: TGTGCCAGCAGCAAAGCGCATGGGGACAGATTCGTCTATGGCTACACCTTC.

V is TRBV29-1 and J is TRBJ2-3; the D gene is possibly TRBD1 (5 bases). Germline CDR1 and CDR2: SQVTM and ANQGSEA. The CDR3 sequence is 13 residues long. CDR3 region: CALGQGSVDTQYF. The DNA of the CDR3 is TGCGCCTTAGGGCAGGGTAGTGTAGATACGCAGTATTTT.

The chain couples TRBV5-4 to TRBJ2-4, with 7 bases aligning to TRBD1. This CDR3 region has 13 residues. The trim removed 6 bases at V and 4 bases at J, leaving 4 bases unmatched. In germline, CDR1 is SGHNT, CDR2 YYREEE (reference sequence). The CDR3 here is CASTSTGKNIQYF. For the CDR3, the DNA is TGTGCCAGCACCTCGACAGGGAAAAACATTCAGTACTTC.

The chain is built from TRBV11-3 and TRBJ2-7; D not certain. Trimming cost V 6 bases and J 2 bases, with 11 bases left between them. Germline loops: CDR1 SGHNT, CDR2 YENEEA. The CDR3 covers 13 residues. The CDR3 DNA reads TGTGCCAGCAGTGGGCAGGAAACCTACGAGCAGTACTTC. Its protein is CASSGQETYEQYF.

The chain couples TRBV30 to TRBJ2-3; possibly TRBD2 for D (5 bases). The CDR3 length is 15 residues. CDR1 GTSNPN and CDR2 SVGIG come from the germline V gene (reference sequence). Trimming stripped 4 bases from V and 4 bases from J, with 18 bases between. The CDR3 nucleotides read TGTGCCTGGAAAACTCTACTAGAACCCCCAGATACGCAGTATTTT. Its protein is CAWKTLLEPPDTQYF.

The J gene is TRBJ1-2, the V gene TRBV7-9, with TRBD1 identical over 7 bases. Trimming cost V 6 bases and J 5 bases; bases outside gene matches: 18. CDR1 and CDR2 from the germline V gene are SEHNR and FQNEAQ (reference sequence). The CDR3 extends over 17 amino acids. The CDR3 region has the DNA TGTGCCAGCAGTAACCCACCCAGGGGGACGATATCTTATGGCTACACCTTC. This sequence encodes CASSNPPRGTISYGYTF.

The genes are TRBV10-3 and TRBJ1-6; TRBD1 matches 7 bases. With V trimmed by 10 bases and J by 7 bases, 13 bases remained unmatched. This CDR3 has 15 amino acids. The germline V gene encodes CDR1 ENHRY and CDR2 SYGVKD. This CDR3 is CATTQQQGINSPLHF. The CDR3 coding sequence is TGTGCCACAACCCAGCAACAGGGGATAAATTCACCCCTCCACTTT.

The chain links TRBV3-1 (or the pseudogene TRBV3-2) to TRBJ2-7; TRBD1 might be the D (5 bases). Trimming removed 3 bases from V and 7 bases from J, with 16 bases in between. Germline lookup yields CDR1 LGHDT and CDR2 YNNKEL (reference sequence). This CDR3 is built from 14 residues. For the CDR3, the DNA is TGTGCCAGCAGCCACCTAGGGGCAGAAAGAGAGCAGTACTTC. This encodes CASSHLGAEREQYF.

A remark on this clone: One junction end does not reproduce the germline sequence, and a read error may be involved. The rearrangement uses TRBV30 and TRBJ1-1; the D gene is possibly TRBD1 (6 bases). In germline, CDR1 is GTSNPN, CDR2 SVGIG (reference sequence). This CDR3 comprises 13 residues. The CDR3 region is CAWSALGGGADAF. DNA for the CDR3: TGTGCCTGGAGTGCCCTCGGCGGGGGGGCAGATGCATTT.

The V gene is TRBV28, the J gene TRBJ1-2; D might be TRBD1 (5 bases). The V end lost 3 bases, the J end lost 4 bases, and 9 bases lay between the germline ends. The V gene's germline CDR1 is MDHEN and CDR2 SYDVKM. The CDR3 is 13 residues long. The CDR3 region is CASSFGGSYGYTF. The CDR3 region has the DNA TGTGCCAGCAGTTTCGGGGGTAGCTATGGCTACACCTTC.

This sequence joins TRBV7-9 and TRBJ2-5; 7 bases match TRBD2. This CDR3 region has 14 residues. Per germline, CDR1 SEHNR and CDR2 FQNEAQ (reference sequence). V shed 3 bases and J 4 bases; nucleotides not matched to a gene: 5. CDR3 protein: CASSFLGGSETQYF. As DNA, the CDR3 is TGTGCCAGCAGCTTCCTGGGGGGGTCAGAGACCCAGTACTTC.

This chain joins TRBV29-1 and TRBJ1-2; D perhaps matches TRBD1 (6 bases). Germline CDR1 SQVTM, CDR2 ANQGSEA. This CDR3 has 13 amino acids. Deletions cut 4 bases from V and 3 bases from J, with 12 bases between. The CDR3 loop is CSVALTGHYGYTF. CDR3 bases: TGCAGCGTTGCCCTAACAGGGCACTATGGCTACACCTTC.

This chain connects TRBV6-6 to TRBJ2-7, with 8 bases lining up with TRBD1. J lost 3 bases, V lost 5 bases, and 18 bases had no gene match. Germline lookup yields CDR1 MNHNY and CDR2 SVGAGI (reference sequence). This CDR3 is 18 amino acids long. The CDR3 region is CASSPHHPWTGLGYEQYF. The CDR3 bases are TGTGCCAGCAGTCCTCATCACCCCTGGACAGGGTTGGGCTACGAGCAGTACTTC.

V gene TRBV11-1 combines with J gene TRBJ1-1; D remains unclear. The CDR3 extends over 15 amino acids. With 1 base removed from V and 1 base from J, the gap between germline ends came to 10 bases. Germline V gives CDR1 SGHAT, CDR2 FQDESV (reference sequence). The CDR3 spells CASSLETGRNTEAFF. CDR3 nucleotides: TGTGCCAGCAGCTTAGAAACGGGAAGGAACACTGAAGCTTTCTTT.

This clone was detected only once. This chain links TRBV28 with TRBJ1-5; D unresolved. Trimming stripped 0 bases from V and 5 bases from J, with 8 bases between. Germline V lookup: CDR1 MDHEN, CDR2 SYDVKM. There are 14 residues in the CDR3. The CDR3 DNA sequence: TGTGCCAGCAGTTTATGGTCGGGGTATCAGCCCCAGCATTTT. The encoded protein is CASSLWSGYQPQHF.

V usage is TRBV28 and J usage is TRBJ1-2; tentative D call: TRBD1 (6 bases). The CDR3 is 13 residues long. The germline V gene has CDR1 MDHEN and CDR2 SYDVKM. Deletions cut 3 bases from V and 8 bases from J, with 13 bases between. The CDR3 here is CASSLAGDEGYTF. Here the CDR3 DNA reads TGTGCCAGCAGTTTGGCAGGGGATGAGGGCTACACCTTC.

The genes are TRBV5-1 and TRBJ1-1; possible D gene TRBD1, 5 bases. The V gene lost 4 bases and the J gene lost 1 base, with 5 bases spanning the gap. The CDR3 covers 12 residues. The germline gives CDR1 SGHRS, CDR2 YFSETQ. The CDR3 loop reads CASSGQNTEAFF. The CDR3 region has the DNA TGCGCCAGCAGCGGACAGAACACTGAAGCTTTCTTT.

The chain has TRBV7-2 and TRBJ2-1; 8 nucleotides agree with TRBD1. The CDR3 totals 16 residues. V lost 5 bases to trimming and J lost 7 bases; unmatched junction nucleotides: 13. Germline V CDR1 and CDR2: SGHTA, FQGNSA. CDR3 residues: CASSTRTGQYGNEQFF. The CDR3 DNA reads TGTGCCAGCAGCACCCGGACAGGGCAATATGGGAATGAGCAGTTCTTC.